The 8 T cell receptor beta chains presented below share a single source sample, sequenced in a study of T cell responses to AZD1222 COVID-19 vaccine. The protocol was immunoSEQ multiplex PCR, while the TCRdb copy is restricted to in-frame clones and leaves out a portion. Among about 110,000 clones listed, roughly 89% were seen once. This material consisted of peripheral blood, taken 28 days after the second AZD1222 dose. These receptors all stem from an adult who received the AZD1222 COVID-19 vaccine.

The chain combines TRBV28 with TRBJ1-5, with no clear D. The CDR3 totals 15 residues. Germline CDR1 reads MDHEN; CDR2 reads SYDVKM. Trimming removed 3 bases at V and 7 bases at J, with 16 bases between. The CDR3 DNA is TGTGCCAGCAGTTTTTCGGTTACGGGAGGCCAGCCCCAGCATTTT. This gives the protein CASSFSVTGGQPQHF.

The chain is built from TRBV18 and TRBJ1-1, with 9 bases lining up with TRBD1. This CDR3 spans 13 amino acids. V lost 6 bases to trimming and J lost 5 bases; unmatched junction nucleotides: 4. CDR1 and CDR2 (germline): KGHSH, LQKENI. CDR3 sequence (DNA): TGTGCCAGCTCCCAACAGGGGGCAACTGAAGCTTTCTTT. Translation gives CASSQQGATEAFF. The full variable domain, its missing parts supplied by reference TRBV18 and TRBJ1-1, is NAGVMQNPRHLVRRRGQEARLRCSPMKGHSHVYWYRQLPEEGLKFMVYLQKENIIDESGMPKERFSAEFPKEGPSILRIQQVVRGDSAAYFCASSQQGATEAFFGQGTRLTVV.

The chain has TRBV11-1 and TRBJ2-7; TRBD1 matches at 7 bases. The CDR3 covers 13 residues. V shed 5 bases, J shed 5 bases, and the junction held 6 bases outside the gene matches. Germline assignment: CDR1 SGHAT and CDR2 FQDESV (reference sequence). CDR3 DNA sequence: TGTGCCAGCAGCAGTAGACAGGGCGACGAGCAGTACTTC. Translating gives CASSSRQGDEQYF. Using reference TRBV11-1 and TRBJ2-7 for the parts outside the CDR3, the full variable domain is EAEVAQSPRYKITEKSQAVAFWCDPISGHATLYWYRQILGQGPELLVQFQDESVVDDSQLPKDRFSAERLKGVDSTLKIQPAELGDSAMYLCASSSRQGDEQYFGPGTRLTVT.

The chain employs TRBV28 and TRBJ2-3; D gene uncertain. CDR3 length: 16 amino acids. Germline V gene data show CDR1 as MDHEN and CDR2 as SYDVKM. V shed 5 bases and J shed 0 bases, with 15 bases lying between them. CDR3 region: CASSPVHSASTDTQYF. In DNA form, the CDR3 reads TGTGCCAGCAGTCCTGTCCATTCAGCTAGCACAGATACGCAGTATTTT.

V gene TRBV6-5 combines with J gene TRBJ1-2; D not resolved. From germline, CDR1 is MNHEY and CDR2 SVGAGI. There are 13 residues in the CDR3. Trimming stripped 11 bases from V and 0 bases from J, with 13 bases between. The CDR3 loop is CAAGRGSNYGYTF. In DNA form, the CDR3 reads TGTGCCGCGGGTCGGGGTTCTAACTATGGCTACACCTTC.

J is TRBJ1-4 and V is TRBV7-3; D is undetermined. The germline CDR1 and CDR2 sequences are SGHTA and FQGTGA. Trimming removed 6 bases from V and 8 bases from J, with 16 bases in between. There are 14 residues in the CDR3. The CDR3 DNA reads as TGTGCCAGCAGACGGAGGTGGGCGCGGGAAAAACTGTTTTTT. This sequence encodes CASRRRWAREKLFF.

This clone occurred a few times. The CDR3 sequence is CASSQDRAGELFF. The DNA for the CDR3 is TGCGCCAGCAGCCAAGATCGGGCCGGGGAGCTGTTTTTT. J is TRBJ2-2 and V is TRBV4-3; D is unclear. Germline V gene sequence: CDR1 LGHNA, CDR2 YSLEER. There are 13 residues in the CDR3. The ends were cut back, 0 bases at V and 6 bases at J, with 5 bases in the middle.

V and J are TRBV19 and TRBJ1-5, with 7 bases fitting TRBD1. The CDR3 totals 14 residues. Germline assignment: CDR1 LNHDA and CDR2 SQIVND (reference sequence). V lost 5 bases and J lost 4; bases outside the gene matches: 5. CDR3 DNA sequence: TGTGCCAGTAGTGGGGACAGTGCAAATCAGCCCCAGCATTTT. Its protein product is CASSGDSANQPQHF.